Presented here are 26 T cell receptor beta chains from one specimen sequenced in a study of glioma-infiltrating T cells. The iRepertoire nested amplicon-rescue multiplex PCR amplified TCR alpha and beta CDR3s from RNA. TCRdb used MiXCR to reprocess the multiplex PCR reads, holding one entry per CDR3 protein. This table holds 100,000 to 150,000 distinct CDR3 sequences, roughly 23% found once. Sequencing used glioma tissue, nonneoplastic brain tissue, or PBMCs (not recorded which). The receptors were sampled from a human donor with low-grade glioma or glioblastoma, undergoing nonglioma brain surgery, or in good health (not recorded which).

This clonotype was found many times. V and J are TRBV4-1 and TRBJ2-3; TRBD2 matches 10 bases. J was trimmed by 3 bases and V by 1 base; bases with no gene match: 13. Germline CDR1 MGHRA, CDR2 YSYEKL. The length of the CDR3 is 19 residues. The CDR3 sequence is CASSQAGASGRAETDTQYF. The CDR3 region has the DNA TGCGCCAGCAGCCAAGCCGGCGCAAGCGGGAGGGCCGAGACAGATACGCAGTATTTT.

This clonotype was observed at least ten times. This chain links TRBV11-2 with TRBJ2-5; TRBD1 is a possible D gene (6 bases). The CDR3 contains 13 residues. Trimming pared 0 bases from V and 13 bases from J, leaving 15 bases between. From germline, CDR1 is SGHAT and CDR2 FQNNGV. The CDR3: CASSLEAQGPGYF. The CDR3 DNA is TGTGCCAGCAGCTTAGAGGCTCAGGGGCCAGGGTACTTC.

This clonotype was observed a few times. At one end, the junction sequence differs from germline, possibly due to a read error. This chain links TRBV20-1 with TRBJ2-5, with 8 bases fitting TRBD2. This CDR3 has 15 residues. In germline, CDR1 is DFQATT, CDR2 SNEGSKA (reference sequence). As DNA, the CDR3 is TGCAGTGCTGGCCGACTAGCGAGCAGGGCGGAGACCCAGTGCTTC. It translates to CSAGRLASRAETQCF.

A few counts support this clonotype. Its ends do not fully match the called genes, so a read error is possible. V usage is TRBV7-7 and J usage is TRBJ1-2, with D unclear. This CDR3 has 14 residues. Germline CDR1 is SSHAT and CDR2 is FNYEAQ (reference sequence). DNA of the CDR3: TGTGCTAGCAGCCCACTGTACGGGAACTATGACTACACCTTC. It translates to CASSPLYGNYDYTF. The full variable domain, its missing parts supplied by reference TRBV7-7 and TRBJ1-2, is GAGVSQSPRYKVTKRGQDVTLRCDPISSHATLYWYQQALGQGPEFLTYFNYEAQPDKSGLPSDRFSAERPEGSISTLTIQRTEQRDSAMYRCASSPLYGNYDYTFGSGTRLTVV.

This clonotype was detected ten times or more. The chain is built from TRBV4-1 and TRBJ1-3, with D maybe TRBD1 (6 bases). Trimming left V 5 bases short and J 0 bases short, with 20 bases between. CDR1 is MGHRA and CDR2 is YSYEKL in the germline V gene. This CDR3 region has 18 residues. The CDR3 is CASSTKDSTILSGNTIYF. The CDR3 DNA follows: TGCGCCAGCAGCACCAAGGACAGCACAATCCTCTCTGGAAACACCATATATTTT.

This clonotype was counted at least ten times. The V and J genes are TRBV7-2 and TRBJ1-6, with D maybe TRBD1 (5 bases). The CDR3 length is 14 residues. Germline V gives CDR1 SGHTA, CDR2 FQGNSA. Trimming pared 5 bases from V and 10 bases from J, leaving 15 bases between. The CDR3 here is CASSGRVFGSPLHF. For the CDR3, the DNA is TGTGCCAGCAGCGGCAGGGTGTTTGGCTCACCCCTCCACTTT.

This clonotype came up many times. For the CDR3, the DNA is TGTGCCAGTCCTCGAGCGGGGAATACCGGGGAGCTGTTTTTT. It encodes CASPRAGNTGELFF. This chain joins TRBV2 and TRBJ2-2; 7 positions match TRBD2. The V segment lost 9 bases and the J segment 5 bases; nucleotides outside the gene matches: 9. The length of the CDR3 is 14 residues. From germline, CDR1 is SNHLY and CDR2 FYNNEI.

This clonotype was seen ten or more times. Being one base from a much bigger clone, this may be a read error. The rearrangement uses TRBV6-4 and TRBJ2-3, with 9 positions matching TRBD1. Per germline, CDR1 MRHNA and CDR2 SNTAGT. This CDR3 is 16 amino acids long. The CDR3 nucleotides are TGTTCCAGCAGTGACTCTTACGGGACAGGGCCAGATACGCAGTATTTT. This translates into CSSSDSYGTGPDTQYF.

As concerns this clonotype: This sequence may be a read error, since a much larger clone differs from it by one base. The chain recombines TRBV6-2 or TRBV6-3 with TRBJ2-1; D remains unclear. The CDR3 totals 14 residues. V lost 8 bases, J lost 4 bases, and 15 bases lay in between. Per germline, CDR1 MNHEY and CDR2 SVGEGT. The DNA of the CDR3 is TGTGCCAGCGGTCAGAGTCGGAAATACAATGAGCAGTTCTTC. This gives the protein CASGQSRKYNEQFF.

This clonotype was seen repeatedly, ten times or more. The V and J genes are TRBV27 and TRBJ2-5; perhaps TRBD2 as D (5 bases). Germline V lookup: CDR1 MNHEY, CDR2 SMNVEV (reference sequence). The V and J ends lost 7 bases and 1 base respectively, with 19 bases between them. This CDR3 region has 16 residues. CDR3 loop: CASKRLEGYPQETQYF. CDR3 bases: TGTGCCAGCAAGAGGTTAGAGGGCTACCCCCAAGAGACCCAGTACTTC.

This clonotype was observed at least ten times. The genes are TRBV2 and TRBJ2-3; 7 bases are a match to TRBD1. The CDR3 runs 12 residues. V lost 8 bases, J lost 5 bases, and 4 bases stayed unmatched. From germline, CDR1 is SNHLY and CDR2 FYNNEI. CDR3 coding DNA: TGTGCCAGCGCAAGGGGGCAAGATACGCAGTATTTT. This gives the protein CASARGQDTQYF.

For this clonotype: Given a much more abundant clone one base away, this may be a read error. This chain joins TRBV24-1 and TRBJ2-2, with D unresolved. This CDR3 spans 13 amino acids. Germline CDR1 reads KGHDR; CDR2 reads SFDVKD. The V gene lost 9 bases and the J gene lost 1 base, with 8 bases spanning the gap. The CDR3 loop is CATGKGNTGELFF. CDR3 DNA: TGTGCCACCGGAAAAGGGAACACCGGGGAGCTGTTTTTT.

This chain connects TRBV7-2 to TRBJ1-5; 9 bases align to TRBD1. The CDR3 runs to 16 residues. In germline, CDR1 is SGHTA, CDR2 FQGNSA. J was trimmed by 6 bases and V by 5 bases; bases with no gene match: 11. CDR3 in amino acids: CASSVTFTGGTQPQHF. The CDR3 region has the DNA TGTGCCAGCAGCGTTACTTTTACAGGGGGCACTCAGCCCCAGCATTTT.

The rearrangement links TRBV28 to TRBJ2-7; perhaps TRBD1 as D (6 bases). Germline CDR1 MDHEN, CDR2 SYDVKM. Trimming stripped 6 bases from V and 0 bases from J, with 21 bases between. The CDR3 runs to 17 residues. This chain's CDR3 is CASSLQGSEQSSYEQYF. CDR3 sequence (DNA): TGTGCCAGCAGCTTACAGGGATCCGAGCAGAGCTCCTACGAGCAGTACTTC.

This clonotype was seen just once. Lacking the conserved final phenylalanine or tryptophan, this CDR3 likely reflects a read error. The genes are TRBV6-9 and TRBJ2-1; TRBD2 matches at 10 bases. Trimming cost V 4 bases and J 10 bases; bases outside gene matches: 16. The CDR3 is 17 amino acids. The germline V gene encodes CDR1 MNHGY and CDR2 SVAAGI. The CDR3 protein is CASSSLSSSGSREEQFL. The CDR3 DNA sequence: TGTGCCAGCAGTTCCCTCTCTTCTAGCGGGAGTCGAGAGGAGCAGTTCTTA.

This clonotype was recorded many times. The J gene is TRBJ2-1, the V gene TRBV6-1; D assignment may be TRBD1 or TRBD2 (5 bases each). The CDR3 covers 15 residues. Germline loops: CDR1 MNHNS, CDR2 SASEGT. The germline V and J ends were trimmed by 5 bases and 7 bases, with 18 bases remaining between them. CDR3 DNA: TGTGCCAGCAGTCAACTCCCGGGATGGGGGAATGAGCAGTTCTTC. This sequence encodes CASSQLPGWGNEQFF.

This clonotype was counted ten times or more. The CDR3, as DNA: TGTGCCAGCAGCCAAGATATTGAGACAGGGGGCTATGGCTACACCTTC. As protein: CASSQDIETGGYGYTF. The chain uses TRBV4-2 and TRBJ1-2, with 9 bases identical to TRBD1. Germline V lookup: CDR1 LGHNA, CDR2 YNFKEQ. Germline trimming cut 0 bases from V and 4 bases from J; bases unmatched to any gene: 6. The CDR3 contains 16 residues.

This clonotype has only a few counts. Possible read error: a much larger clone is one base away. CDR3 in amino acids: CSAEGLAGVATYNEQFF. The CDR3, as DNA: TGCAGTGCTGAGGGACTAGCGGGAGTGGCTACCTACAATGAGCAGTTCTTC. The gene calls are TRBV20-1 and TRBJ2-1; TRBD2 matches 14 bases. V gave up 5 bases and J gave up 2 bases; unmatched junction bases: 8. The CDR3 extends over 17 amino acids. CDR1 and CDR2 (germline): DFQATT, SNEGSKA (reference sequence).

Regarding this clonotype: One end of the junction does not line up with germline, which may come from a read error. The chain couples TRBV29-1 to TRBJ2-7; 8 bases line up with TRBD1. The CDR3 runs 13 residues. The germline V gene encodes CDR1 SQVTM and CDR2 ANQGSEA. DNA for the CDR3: TGCGGCGTCCTACCAGCAGGGGGCTACGAGAAGTACTTC. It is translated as CGVLPAGGYEKYF.

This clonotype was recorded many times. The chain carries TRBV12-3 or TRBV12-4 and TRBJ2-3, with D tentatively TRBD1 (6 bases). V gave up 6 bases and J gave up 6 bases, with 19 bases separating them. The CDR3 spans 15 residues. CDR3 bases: TGTGCCAGCAGGTCGGACAGCTTAGTTGGCGATACGCAGTATTTT. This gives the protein CASRSDSLVGDTQYF.

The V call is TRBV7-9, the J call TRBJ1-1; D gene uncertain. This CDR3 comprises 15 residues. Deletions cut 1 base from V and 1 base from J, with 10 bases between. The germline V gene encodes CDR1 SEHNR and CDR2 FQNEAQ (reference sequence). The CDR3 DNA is TGTGCCAGCAGCTTAGTTGGGGTTCCGAACACTGAAGCTTTCTTT. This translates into CASSLVGVPNTEAFF.

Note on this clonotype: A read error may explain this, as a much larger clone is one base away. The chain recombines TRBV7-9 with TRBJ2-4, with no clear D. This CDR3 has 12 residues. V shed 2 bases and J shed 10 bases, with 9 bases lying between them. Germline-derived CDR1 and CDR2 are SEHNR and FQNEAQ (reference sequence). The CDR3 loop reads CASSLKDLIQYF. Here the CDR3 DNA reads TGTGCCAGCAGCTTAAAGGATCTGATTCAGTACTTC.

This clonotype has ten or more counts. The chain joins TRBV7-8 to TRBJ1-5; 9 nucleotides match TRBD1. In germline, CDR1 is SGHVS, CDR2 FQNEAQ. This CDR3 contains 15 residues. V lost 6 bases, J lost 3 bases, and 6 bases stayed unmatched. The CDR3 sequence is CASRAGTGINQPQHF. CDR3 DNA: TGTGCCAGCAGGGCCGGGACAGGGATCAATCAGCCCCAGCATTTT.

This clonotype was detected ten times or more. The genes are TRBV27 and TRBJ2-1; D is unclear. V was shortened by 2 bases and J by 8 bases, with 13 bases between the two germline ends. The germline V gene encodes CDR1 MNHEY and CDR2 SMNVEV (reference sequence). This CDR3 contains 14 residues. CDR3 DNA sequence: TGTGCCAGCAGTTTACAAGCCCCCTTCGATGAGCAGTTCTTC. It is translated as CASSLQAPFDEQFF.

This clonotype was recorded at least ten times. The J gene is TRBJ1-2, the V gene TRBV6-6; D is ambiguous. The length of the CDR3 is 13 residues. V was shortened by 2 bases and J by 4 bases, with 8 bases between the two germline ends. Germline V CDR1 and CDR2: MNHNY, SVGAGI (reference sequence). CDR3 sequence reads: CASSYGESYGYTF. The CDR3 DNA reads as TGTGCCAGCAGTTACGGGGAGAGCTATGGCTACACCTTC.

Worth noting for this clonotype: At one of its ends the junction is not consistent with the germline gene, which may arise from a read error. CDR3 nucleotides: TGCGCCAGCCGCTTGGGGGGGGAGTACTACAATGAGCAGTTCTTC. It encodes CASRLGGEYYNEQFF. The chain carries TRBV5-1 and TRBJ2-1; 7 bases align to TRBD2. The germline CDR1 and CDR2 sequences are SGHRS and YFSETQ. This CDR3 spans 15 amino acids.